The clone carrying this T cell receptor beta chain was seen only a few times. This CDR3 is 14 amino acids long. Trimming left V 6 bases short and J 1 base short, with 12 bases between. This sample is part of a study of blood T cells in healthy people across ages. At the level of the study: Per two T cells, template switching captured roughly one barcoded beta molecule.

Next came a second PCR, run for roughly 7 to 12 cycles, which used a sample-barcoded 5' primer along with a J-beta primer mix. Using its own MiXCR run on the 5' RACE reads, TCRdb lists one record per CDR3 protein. The repertoire holds under 1,100,000 distinct CDR3 sequences, with under 30% as singletons. In addition, the sample was reused for a study of T cells of mothers and their children.

What was sequenced was blood. The chain recombines TRBV12-3 or TRBV12-4 with TRBJ1-1; D uncertain. This clonotype was sampled from a girl aged 2 to 10 in good health. The CDR3 DNA reads as TGTGCCAGCAGCCAACAAGCAGAGAACACTGAAGCTTTCTTT. Residues: CASSQQAENTEAFF.